This entry describes one T cell receptor beta chain. Its recognized antigen is unknown. No much larger clone exists at a distance of one base, and base qualities are not known. The CDR3 covers 13 residues, taking in both the cysteine and the phenylalanine. Solely the CDR3 DNA is kept, with 39 bases framed from the first base. Trimming removed 0 bases from V and 4 bases from J, leaving 4 bases between the germline ends. The germline V gene sets CDR1 to SGDLS and CDR2 to YYNGEE. This specimen belongs to a study of response to subunit inactivated influenza vaccine (dated by TCRdb to the late 2010s). The study in broad terms: The study used deep quantitative T cell receptor repertoire profiling to track responses to a trivalent subunit inactivated influenza vaccine. On the study overall, not on this receptor specifically: It was suggested by the authors that each seasonal influenza vaccination may recruit only a limited number of new T cells.

Library preparation employed RT-PCR. Sequenced using an Illumina HiSeq 2500. Through fastp at Q25 and MiXCR, TCRdb rebuilt clones from the public reads, retaining in-frame beta chains. Here each entry gathers all rows of one CDR3 protein and keeps the most common genes and DNA. Recorded for this sample are approximately 170,000 distinct CDR3 sequences; around 15% of them occurred a single time. The leading ten clones occupy roughly 25% of the sample. The sequence is built from TRBV9 and TRBJ2-2; too little of a D gene remains to name it. The receptor was isolated from a man aged 45-65 years who received an inactivated influenza vaccine. Donor details come from another sample of the same person, matched by shared clones. Sample: CD8+ T cells sorted from PBMCs, taken 5 days after vaccination. The DNA sequence is given as TGTGCCAGCAGCGTAGACGGCACCGGGGAGCTGTTTTTT. Its amino acids are CASSVDGTGELFF.